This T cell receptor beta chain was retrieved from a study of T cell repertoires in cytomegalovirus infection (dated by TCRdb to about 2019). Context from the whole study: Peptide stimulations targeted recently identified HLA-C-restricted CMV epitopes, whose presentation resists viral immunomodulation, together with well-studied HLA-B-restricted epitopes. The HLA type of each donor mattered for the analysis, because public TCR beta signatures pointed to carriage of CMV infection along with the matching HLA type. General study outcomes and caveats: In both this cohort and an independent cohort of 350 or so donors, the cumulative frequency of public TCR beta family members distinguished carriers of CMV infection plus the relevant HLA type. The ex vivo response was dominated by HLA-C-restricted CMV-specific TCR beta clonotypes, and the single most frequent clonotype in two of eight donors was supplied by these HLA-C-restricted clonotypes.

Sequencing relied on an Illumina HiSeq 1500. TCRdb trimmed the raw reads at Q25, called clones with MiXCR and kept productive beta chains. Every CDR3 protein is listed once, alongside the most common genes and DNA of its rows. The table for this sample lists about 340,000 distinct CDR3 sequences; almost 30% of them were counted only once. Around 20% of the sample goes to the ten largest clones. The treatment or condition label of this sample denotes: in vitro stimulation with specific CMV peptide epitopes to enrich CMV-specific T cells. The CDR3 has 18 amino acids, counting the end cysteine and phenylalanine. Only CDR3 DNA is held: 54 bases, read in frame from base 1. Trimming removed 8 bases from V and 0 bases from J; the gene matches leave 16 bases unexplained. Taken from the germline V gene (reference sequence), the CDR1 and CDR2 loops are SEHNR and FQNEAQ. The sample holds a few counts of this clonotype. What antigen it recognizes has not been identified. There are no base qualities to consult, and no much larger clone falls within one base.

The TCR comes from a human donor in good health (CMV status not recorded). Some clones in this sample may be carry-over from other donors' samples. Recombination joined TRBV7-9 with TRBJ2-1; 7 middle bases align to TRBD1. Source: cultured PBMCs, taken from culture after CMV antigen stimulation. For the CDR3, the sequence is CASDPTIGTVNSYNEQFF. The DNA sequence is TGTGCCAGCGACCCAACCATCGGGACAGTGAACTCCTACAATGAGCAGTTCTTC.